A single sample gave rise to the 14 T cell receptor beta chains below, sequenced in a study of blood T cell repertoires in COVID-19. Using immunoSEQ multiplex PCR, the repertoire was profiled, and TCRdb retains in-frame clones only, with some absent. The profile shows under 150,000 clones, 80% to 90% of them singletons. Sample: peripheral blood. The receptors derive from a woman in her sixties with active COVID-19.

The gene calls are TRBV27 and TRBJ1-5; 9 bases are shared with TRBD1. The V gene's germline CDR1 is MNHEY and CDR2 SMNVEV (reference sequence). Trimming removed 7 bases from V and 7 bases from J; junction bases left unmatched: 20. The CDR3 covers 18 residues. CDR3 loop: CASTPLGQGQLGKQPQHF. CDR3 sequence (DNA): TGTGCCAGCACCCCCTTGGGACAGGGCCAATTGGGGAAACAGCCCCAGCATTTT.

The chain recombines TRBV7-3 with TRBJ2-7, with 11 bases identical to TRBD1. Germline V CDR1 and CDR2: SGHTA, FQGTGA. This CDR3 spans 13 amino acids. V lost 5 bases and J lost 8; bases outside the gene matches: 5. The CDR3 is CASSRDRGMKQYF. CDR3 nucleotides: TGTGCCAGCAGCCGGGACAGGGGGATGAAGCAGTACTTC.

The rearrangement links TRBV28 to TRBJ2-5, with 10 bases matching TRBD2. Trimming took 1 base from V and 3 from J; bases not matched to a gene: 14. The CDR3 extends over 19 amino acids. Germline V gives CDR1 MDHEN, CDR2 SYDVKM. The CDR3 bases are TGTGCCAGCAGTTTATCGGAGTCTGGCGGACTAGCGGCTGAAGAGACCCAGTACTTC. It translates to CASSLSESGGLAAEETQYF.

The chain employs TRBV5-5 and TRBJ2-7; TRBD1 might be the D (6 bases). Trimming pared 3 bases from V and 3 bases from J, leaving 10 bases between. The V gene's germline CDR1 is SGHKS and CDR2 YYEKEE (reference sequence). The CDR3 runs 13 residues. CDR3 in DNA: TGTGCCAGCAGCTCAGGGGACGGCTACGAGCAGTACTTC. It encodes CASSSGDGYEQYF.

V is TRBV7-6 and J is TRBJ2-6, with no clear D. Between the trimmed V and J ends, which lost 5 bases and 1 base, there was a span of 12 bases. The germline V gene has CDR1 SGHVS and CDR2 FNYEAQ. There are 16 residues in the CDR3. CDR3 nucleotide sequence: TGTGCCAGCAGCCCCCGCGCGAGTTCTGGGGCCAACGTCCTGACTTTC. Translating gives CASSPRASSGANVLTF. Supplemented by reference TRBV7-6 and TRBJ2-6, the full variable domain reads GAGVSQSPRYKVTKRGQDVALRCDPISGHVSLYWYRQALGQGPEFLTYFNYEAQQDKSGLPNDRFSAERPEGSISTLTIQRTEQRDSAMYRCASSPRASSGANVLTFGAGSRLTVL.

This clone has a handful of counts. The chain carries TRBV9 and TRBJ2-7, with a weak D call TRBD1 (5 bases). V was pared by 0 bases and J by 0 bases, with 7 bases between. The length of the CDR3 is 14 residues. Germline V gene lookup returns CDR1 SGDLS and CDR2 YYNGEE. CDR3 coding DNA: TGTGCCAGCAGCGTAGGGACAAACTCCTACGAGCAGTACTTC. This encodes CASSVGTNSYEQYF.

The chain links TRBV7-2 to TRBJ2-1, with 14 bases that match TRBD2. CDR1 and CDR2 from the germline V gene are SGHTA and FQGNSA. The CDR3 loop spans 15 amino acids. V shed 5 bases, J shed 10 bases, and the junction held 7 bases outside the gene matches. CDR3 loop: CASSPNGLAGGEQFF. The CDR3 coding sequence is TGTGCCAGCAGCCCAAACGGACTAGCGGGAGGAGAGCAGTTCTTC.

V is TRBV4-3 and J is TRBJ2-3; 7 nucleotides match TRBD1. CDR1 and CDR2 from the germline V gene are LGHNA and YSLEER. The junction had 8 bases not matched to a gene; V was cut back by 1 base and J by 1 base. The CDR3 spans 17 residues. The CDR3 coding sequence is TGCGCCAGCAGCCAAGCCTATAGGGGGCTCGGCACAGATACGCAGTATTTT. Encoded protein: CASSQAYRGLGTDTQYF.

The gene calls are TRBV27 and TRBJ2-7; 10 positions match TRBD2. CDR3 length: 17 amino acids. Germline V gene lookup returns CDR1 MNHEY and CDR2 SMNVEV (reference sequence). Losses at the gene ends were 6 bases for V and 7 bases for J; bases not matched to a gene: 18. In DNA form, the CDR3 reads TGTGCCAGCAGCTCTCCATTAGGACTAGCGGACCTGGGGGAGCAGTACTTC. The encoded protein is CASSSPLGLADLGEQYF.

DNA of the CDR3: TGTGCCAGCACGTCAAACAGGGGACTGGGCACTGAAGCTTTCTTT. Translated, it gives CASTSNRGLGTEAFF. This rearrangement joins TRBV27 to TRBJ1-1, with 7 bases identical to TRBD1. Germline CDR1 MNHEY, CDR2 SMNVEV (reference sequence). V was pared by 7 bases and J by 4 bases, with 12 bases of the junction left unmatched. The CDR3 length is 15 residues.

The chain joins TRBV4-3 to TRBJ2-7, with unresolved D. CDR1 is LGHNA, CDR2 YSLEER, per germline. The CDR3 runs to 13 residues. Deletions cut 2 bases from V and 4 bases from J, with 9 bases between. CDR3 DNA: TGCGCCAGCAGCCAATTGGTCGGTTACGAGCAGTACTTC. Its translation: CASSQLVGYEQYF.

The gene calls are TRBV5-1 and TRBJ2-3; D unresolved. The CDR3 covers 15 residues. Trimming removed 0 bases from V and 0 bases from J, with 8 bases in between. Germline CDR1 and CDR2: SGHRS and YFSETQ. In nucleotides, the CDR3 is TGCGCCAGCAGCTTGGGGGTGACAAGCACAGATACGCAGTATTTT. Translated, it gives CASSLGVTSTDTQYF. The full variable domain, its missing parts supplied by reference TRBV5-1 and TRBJ2-3, is KAGVTQTPRYLIKTRGQQVTLSCSPISGHRSVSWYQQTPGQGLQFLFEYFSETQRNKGNFPGRFSGRQFSNSRSEMNVSTLELGDSALYLCASSLGVTSTDTQYFGPGTRLTVL.

This rearrangement joins TRBV3-1 (or the pseudogene TRBV3-2) to TRBJ1-3; 7 bases are shared with TRBD1. Germline V gene sequence: CDR1 LGHDT, CDR2 YNNKEL (reference sequence). Unmatched junction bases numbered 8, after V lost 6 bases and J lost 3 bases. The CDR3 extends over 15 amino acids. CDR3 bases: TGTGCCAGCAGTCAACCTAGGACAGGTGGAAACACCATATATTTT. The encoded protein is CASSQPRTGGNTIYF.

This chain connects TRBV4-1 to TRBJ1-5; TRBD1 matches 8 bases. Germline CDR1 MGHRA, CDR2 YSYEKL. After removal of 0 bases from V and 11 bases from J, the junction contained 15 bases not matched to a gene. There are 17 residues in the CDR3. The CDR3 nucleotides are TGCGCCAGCAGCCAAGATCTGCAGGACAGGGAGGGGTGGTCCCAGCATTTT. It encodes CASSQDLQDREGWSQHF.